Listed here is a single TCR beta chain. V lost 4 bases and J lost 8; bases outside the gene matches: 5. CDR1 and CDR2 from the germline V gene are SGHDT and YYEEEE. The CDR3 consists of 13 residues. The data stem from a study of cytomegalovirus exposure and HLA in healthy donors. PCR employed 60 Vbeta and 13 Jbeta primers. This table comes from immunoSEQ multiplex PCR, and its TCRdb copy is limited to in-frame clones, with some not included. The table includes about 91,000 clones, roughly 76% detected once. The chain couples TRBV5-6 to TRBJ1-2; 10 nucleotides line up with TRBD1. The sequenced material came from PBMCs. This clonotype was obtained from a female donor in good health and CMV-seronegative. The CDR3 bases are TGTGCCAGCAGCCCTGACAGGGGGCAAGGCTACACCTTC. Residues: CASSPDRGQGYTF.